This T cell receptor beta chain was obtained from a study of T cells after yellow fever vaccination. Points from the study as a whole: Just a small share of clonotypes turned up in the CD4 compartment as well as the CD8 compartment. The secondary T-cell response peaked on day 5, not day 15, but was weaker. Abundant bulk-derived clonotypes could contaminate FACS-sorted repertoires.

There are many counts of this clonotype. Its antigen is undetermined. A universal primer site and UMIs were added as TCR cDNA was made by 5'RACE template switching. A single record per CDR3 protein comes from TCRdb applying MiXCR to the 5' RACE reads. Among approximately 70,000 distinct CDR3 sequences listed, over 6% were seen once. CDR1 is SNHLY and CDR2 is FYNNEI in the germline V gene. After removal of 10 bases from V and 4 bases from J, the junction contained 19 bases not matched to a gene. This CDR3 is 18 amino acids long. The rearrangement joins TRBV2 to TRBJ2-3, with 11 positions matching TRBD2. This receptor was obtained from a man between 18 and 35 years old who received the YFV17D yellow fever vaccine. Here the sequenced sample was CD8+ T cells sorted from PBMCs, taken 45 days after the first yellow fever vaccination. This CDR3 is CATPNGFSGGAGADTQYF. In DNA, the CDR3 is TGTGCCACCCCCAACGGGTTTAGCGGGGGGGCAGGGGCAGATACGCAGTATTTT.